These 21 T cell receptor beta chains came from one sample sequenced in a study of T cell responses to AZD1222 COVID-19 vaccine. Data came from immunoSEQ multiplex PCR; TCRdb stores just in-frame clones and leaves some out. The profile shows fewer than 150,000 clones, 85% to 90% of them singletons. This sample comprised peripheral blood, obtained on day 0 of AZD1222 vaccination. The receptors were gathered from an adult in good health.

V and J are TRBV29-1 and TRBJ1-4; weak D call: TRBD1 (5 bases). This CDR3 region has 15 residues. V gave up 6 bases and J gave up 7 bases, with 21 bases separating them. Germline CDR1 reads SQVTM; CDR2 reads ANQGSEA. In DNA form, the CDR3 reads TGCAGCGTGGGACCCCCGGGATCACCAAGTGAAAAACTGTTTTTT. Translating gives CSVGPPGSPSEKLFF. The full variable domain, rest sourced from reference TRBV29-1 and TRBJ1-4, is SAVISQKPSRDICQRGTSLTIQCQVDSQVTMMFWYRQQPGQSLTLIATANQGSEATYESGFVIDKFPISRPNLTFSTLTVSNMSPEDSSIYLCSVGPPGSPSEKLFFGSGTQLSVL.

The J gene is TRBJ1-6, the V gene TRBV2; possible D gene TRBD1, 5 bases. Germline assignment: CDR1 SNHLY and CDR2 FYNNEI. Trimming took off 7 bases at V and 2 bases at J, with 15 bases between the two ends. This CDR3 comprises 16 residues. The CDR3, as DNA: TGTGCCAGCACGGGGGTCGAGGCAGCCTATAATTCACCCCTCCACTTT. Protein sequence: CASTGVEAAYNSPLHF.

CDR3 DNA: TGTGCCAGCAGTTTGACAGGACCCTACGAGCAGTACTTC. Protein: CASSLTGPYEQYF. This chain uses TRBV27 with TRBJ2-7; a weak D match, TRBD1 (6 bases). Germline V lookup: CDR1 MNHEY, CDR2 SMNVEV (reference sequence). The CDR3 has 13 amino acids. The ends were cut back, 3 bases at V and 2 bases at J, with 8 bases in the middle.

The chain recombines TRBV28 with TRBJ1-3; 9 bases are a match to TRBD1. CDR3 length equals 15 residues. The V segment lost 6 bases and the J segment 8 bases; nucleotides outside the gene matches: 11. Germline CDR1 MDHEN, CDR2 SYDVKM. Here the CDR3 DNA reads TGTGCCAGCAGCTCACCGGGACAGGGAGGACACACCATATATTTT. Its translation: CASSSPGQGGHTIYF.

The rearrangement joins TRBV11-3 to TRBJ2-2, with D tentatively TRBD1 or TRBD2 (5 bases each). The length of the CDR3 is 15 residues. Germline CDR1 and CDR2: SGHNT and YENEEA. V was clipped by 5 bases and J by 5 bases, with 15 bases between them. CDR3 sequence reads: CASSRDPRITGELFF. CDR3 bases: TGTGCCAGCAGCCGGGACCCAAGAATAACCGGGGAGCTGTTTTTT.

V usage is TRBV28 and J usage is TRBJ1-1; possible D gene TRBD1, 5 bases. Trimming stripped 3 bases from V and 8 bases from J, with 10 bases between. The germline V gene encodes CDR1 MDHEN and CDR2 SYDVKM. The CDR3 has 12 amino acids. For the CDR3, the DNA is TGTGCCAGCAGTTTCCTGGGGCCCGAAGCTTTCTTT. Translated: CASSFLGPEAFF.

This clone was observed once. The V call is TRBV5-1, the J call TRBJ2-2, with a weak D call TRBD1 (5 bases). CDR1 SGHRS and CDR2 YFSETQ come from the germline V gene. The CDR3 covers 14 residues. The ends were cut back, 5 bases at V and 2 bases at J, with 10 bases in the middle. The chain's CDR3 is CASSPTGNTGELFF. The CDR3 DNA is TGCGCCAGCAGTCCCACAGGCAACACCGGGGAGCTGTTTTTT.

The chain is built from TRBV19 and TRBJ1-3; tentatively, D is TRBD1 (5 bases). V was clipped by 3 bases and J by 4 bases, with 16 bases between them. The CDR3 contains 16 residues. Germline V lookup: CDR1 LNHDA, CDR2 SQIVND (reference sequence). As DNA, the CDR3 is TGTGCCAGTAGTATCATCCAGGGATCGGCGGGAAACACCATATATTTT. It specifies CASSIIQGSAGNTIYF.

The chain has TRBV7-9 and TRBJ1-6; 9 bases line up with TRBD1. This CDR3 has 15 residues. Germline CDR1 reads SEHNR; CDR2 reads FQNEAQ (reference sequence). V shed 3 bases, J shed 10 bases, and the junction held 7 bases outside the gene matches. CDR3 sequence reads: CASSLGQGDGSPLHF. The CDR3 coding sequence is TGTGCCAGCAGCTTGGGACAGGGAGATGGCTCACCCCTCCACTTT.

This clone was recorded only once. The J gene is TRBJ1-2, the V gene TRBV2; 7 bases are a match to TRBD1. Trimming removed 6 bases from V and 10 bases from J; junction bases left unmatched: 2. Per germline, CDR1 SNHLY and CDR2 FYNNEI. The CDR3 has 10 amino acids. The chain's CDR3 is CASRGQSYTF. The CDR3 coding sequence is TGTGCCAGCAGGGGACAGTCCTACACCTTC. Drawing the rest from reference TRBV2 and TRBJ1-2, the complete variable domain is EPEVTQTPSHQVTQMGQEVILRCVPISNHLYFYWYRQILGQKVEFLVSFYNNEISEKSEIFDDQFSVERPDGSNFTLKIRSTKLEDSAMYFCASRGQSYTFGSGTRLTVV.

The DNA of the CDR3 is TGTGCCAGCTCACCCTATTACAGCTCTGGGGCCAACGTCCTGACTTTC. Protein product: CASSPYYSSGANVLTF. This chain links TRBV18 with TRBJ2-6; D remains ambiguous. Trimming cost V 3 bases and J 0 bases, with 9 bases left between them. CDR1 and CDR2 (germline): KGHSH, LQKENI. This CDR3 is built from 16 residues.

This clone is a singleton in its sample. J is TRBJ1-5 and V is TRBV6-1, with 9 bases identical to TRBD1. Trimming took 1 base from V and 5 from J; bases not matched to a gene: 6. This CDR3 comprises 16 residues. Germline V gives CDR1 MNHNS, CDR2 SASEGT. CDR3: CASSEDEDRGDQPQHF. The CDR3 DNA sequence: TGTGCCAGCAGTGAAGATGAGGACAGGGGTGATCAGCCCCAGCATTTT.

The V call is TRBV18, the J call TRBJ1-3; D remains unclear. The CDR3 sequence is 15 residues long. Trimming cost V 3 bases and J 0 bases, with 9 bases left between them. Germline V gene lookup returns CDR1 KGHSH and CDR2 LQKENI. The CDR3 spells CASSPQRNSGNTIYF. For the CDR3, the DNA is TGTGCCAGCTCACCTCAGCGGAACTCTGGAAACACCATATATTTT.

V is TRBV15 and J is TRBJ2-2; 7 bases match TRBD1. The germline V gene has CDR1 LNHNV and CDR2 YYDKDF (reference sequence). CDR3 length: 13 residues. V lost 9 bases to trimming and J lost 2 bases; unmatched junction nucleotides: 3. The CDR3 bases are TGTGCCACTCGGGACAGCAACACCGGGGAGCTGTTTTTT. This codes for CATRDSNTGELFF.

There are a few counts of this clone. The gene calls are TRBV4-2 and TRBJ2-1; 8 bases are a match to TRBD2. Trimming took 0 bases from V and 6 from J; bases not matched to a gene: 4. This CDR3 region has 15 residues. The V gene's germline CDR1 is LGHNA and CDR2 YNFKEQ. CDR3 sequence reads: CASSQDVAGGNEQFF. CDR3 bases: TGTGCCAGCAGCCAAGATGTCGCGGGAGGCAATGAGCAGTTCTTC.

This clone appeared a single time. V gene TRBV3-1 (or the pseudogene TRBV3-2) combines with J gene TRBJ1-6; D is undetermined. Trimming pared 1 base from V and 10 bases from J, leaving 17 bases between. The germline V gene encodes CDR1 LGHDT and CDR2 YNNKEL (reference sequence). The length of the CDR3 is 16 residues. Written as DNA, the CDR3 is TGTGCCAGCAGCCAAGCCCTGGGCACTACCTCCTCACCCCTCCACTTT. This translates into CASSQALGTTSSPLHF.

CDR3 DNA: TGTGCCTGGAGGGTCTTTGCGGACACCGGGGAGCTGTTTTTT. The encoded protein is CAWRVFADTGELFF. The V and J genes are TRBV30 and TRBJ2-2, with D uncertain. CDR1 is GTSNPN and CDR2 is SVGIG in the germline V gene (reference sequence). Trimming cost V 3 bases and J 3 bases, with 11 bases left between them. The CDR3 has 14 residues.

The chain links TRBV18 to TRBJ1-3; 7 positions agree with TRBD1. After removal of 2 bases from V and 2 bases from J, the junction contained 3 bases not matched to a gene. The CDR3 extends over 15 amino acids. CDR1 and CDR2 from the germline V gene are KGHSH and LQKENI. CDR3 loop: CASSPDTGAGNTIYF. The CDR3 DNA reads TGTGCCAGCTCACCAGATACAGGGGCTGGAAACACCATATATTTT.

J is TRBJ1-5 and V is TRBV5-5, with 10 positions matching TRBD1. Germline CDR1 and CDR2: SGHKS and YYEKEE (reference sequence). This CDR3 spans 20 amino acids. V trimming: 1 base; J trimming: 3 bases; junction bases outside the gene matches: 16. Here the CDR3 DNA reads TGTGCCAGCAGCTTGCGGTTAATAGGGACAGGGGCTATAGCCAATCAGCCCCAGCATTTT. This codes for CASSLRLIGTGAIANQPQHF.

The chain recombines TRBV4-1 with TRBJ1-2; 8 positions agree with TRBD1. The CDR3 loop spans 18 amino acids. Per the germline V gene, CDR1 is MGHRA and CDR2 is YSYEKL. Trimming took 1 base from V and 1 from J; bases not matched to a gene: 11. CDR3 region: CASSQAGTGQQFNYGYTF. Here the CDR3 DNA reads TGCGCCAGCAGCCAAGCGGGGACAGGTCAACAATTTAACTATGGCTACACCTTC.

The J gene is TRBJ1-5, the V gene TRBV5-1; tentatively, D is TRBD1 (5 bases). Germline CDR1 SGHRS, CDR2 YFSETQ. The CDR3 is 14 residues long. V lost 4 bases, J lost 1 base, and 9 bases lay in between. The CDR3 region is CASSLGGSNQPQHF. The DNA for the CDR3 is TGCGCCAGCAGCCTCGGGGGGAGCAATCAGCCCCAGCATTTT.